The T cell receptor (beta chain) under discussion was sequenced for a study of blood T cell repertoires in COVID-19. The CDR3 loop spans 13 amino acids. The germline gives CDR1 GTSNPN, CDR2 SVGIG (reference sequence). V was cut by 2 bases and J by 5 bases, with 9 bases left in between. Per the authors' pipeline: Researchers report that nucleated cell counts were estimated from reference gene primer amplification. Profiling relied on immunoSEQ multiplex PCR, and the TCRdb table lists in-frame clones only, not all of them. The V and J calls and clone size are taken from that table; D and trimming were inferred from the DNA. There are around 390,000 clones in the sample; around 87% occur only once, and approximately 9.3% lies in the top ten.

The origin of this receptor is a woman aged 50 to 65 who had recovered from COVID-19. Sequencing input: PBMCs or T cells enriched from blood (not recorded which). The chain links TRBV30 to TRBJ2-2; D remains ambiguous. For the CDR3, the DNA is TGTGCCTGGAGTATCATCATGACCGGGGAGCTGTTTTTT. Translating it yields CAWSIIMTGELFF.